This T cell receptor (beta chain) was sequenced in a study of cytomegalovirus exposure and HLA in healthy donors (dated by TCRdb to 2017 to 2019). About the study as a whole: According to an earlier analysis of 587 of the donors, roughly 180 million T cells yielded approximately 120 million unique TCR beta sequences and more than 250 Gb of sequence data. Roughly 300 gigabases of sequencing data and around 90 million unique TCR sequences made up an early release that covered 500 to 700 HLA-typed donors. Of the approximately 400 genotyped donors, over 70% fell in the genetic ancestry cluster associated with self-reported Caucasian donors. The study was designed to test whether signatures of past pathogen exposure could be identified by cataloging public T cell receptors. The study profiled the T cell repertoires of hundreds of subjects by immunosequencing and related them to cytomegalovirus serostatus. In addition to the first cohort of roughly 700 subjects, a separate validation cohort of 120 different subjects was used. To predict cytomegalovirus infection status, the study combined high-throughput TCR immunosequencing, statistical association of individual TCRs with disease status, and machine learning. A later analysis re-analyzed previously published TCR beta repertoires from 666 donors and added high-resolution HLA genotyping to study TCR occurrence patterns. Rather than drawing on any new phenotypic data, the later analysis identified candidate immune exposures from TCR beta sequences and the way those sequences occurred across donors. An earlier analysis of roughly 600 of the donors used high-throughput TCR beta sequencing to judge whether each TCR beta V gene segment behaved as functional or pseudogenic. Donor age, sex, ethnicity and CMV serostatus were compiled alongside the repertoire data. A later genetic analysis used genome-wide SNP genotypes for about 60% of the roughly 700 donors, treating that subset as a discovery cohort. Every repertoire in the discovery cohort had been generated on one and the same sequencing platform. Both class I and class II loci were covered by HLA typing, at four-digit resolution. Typing coverage varied by locus: about 620-630 donors for A, B, C, DRB1 and DQB1; more than 500 for DQA1; around 610 for DPA1; around 450 for DPB1. Roughly five DR-DQ haplotypes were handled as single units for association and clustering because linkage in the cohort was strong. Among about 390 genotyped donors of the cohort, an average of about 240,000 unique TCR beta nucleotide sequences were sequenced per donor, approximately 20% of them non-productive. Overall results and qualifications from the work: In a later genetic analysis, fewer N-insertions in productive TCRs were reported among donors in an Asian-associated ancestry cluster than the approximately 630-donor mean. A group of highly shared sequence variants was considered likely to be a technical artifact of the sequencing pipeline. In an earlier analysis of 587 of the donors, most TCR beta V segments appeared in productive rearrangements about 87% or about 30% of the time, broadly matching IMGT annotations. The presence/absence analyses assumed that sequencing depth was roughly uniform across donors, and that assumption may not be true. Most TCR sequences were seen in very few donors, while some public TCRs were found in many individuals. A further reported finding was that TCR beta sequences accurately predicted the HLA-A and HLA-B alleles for most subjects in the first cohort. In the study, 150 to 200 TCR beta chains were listed as associated with cytomegalovirus. In vitro tests confirmed that a few of the cytomegalovirus-associated TCR beta chains recognize cytomegalovirus antigens. This cohort had only TCR beta chains sequenced, and the lack of alpha or paired-chain data limited which features could be detected. A later analysis associated 17,000 or so TCR beta sequences with specific HLA alleles at a false discovery rate of 0.05. Approximately 16 rarely observed V segments, including chromosome 9 orphons, were excluded from the earlier analysis of 550 to 700 of the donors because counts were too low. The only immune exposure information available for the cohort was CMV serostatus. A later genetic analysis associated a missense DCLRE1C variant with V-gene and J-gene trimming of TCR beta chains, and an independent cohort replicated the association. In both the original and validation cohorts, the classifier was reported to diagnose cytomegalovirus status with high specificity and sensitivity. A later analysis reported that several top co-occurrence clusters appeared linked to parvovirus B19, influenza, CMV and Epstein-Barr virus. The authors suggested that the approach could potentially be generalized to other disease states and immunological phenotypes. According to a later analysis, TCR association rates differed among HLA loci, with DRB1 alleles showing the most associated TCRs and HLA-C alleles showing the fewest. In a later analysis, most CMV-associated TCR beta chains were found to appear HLA-restricted, with HLA associations seemingly driven largely by CMV exposure. Correlated functional status among segregating V segments might reflect linkage disequilibrium, but an unknown experimental factor could not be ruled out. Assigning TCR associations to individual alleles was difficult when HLA alleles, especially DR and DQ, strongly co-occurred. In a later analysis, HLA-associated TCR beta chains showed more clonal expansion and lower generation probabilities than non-associated chains that were equally common. Some IMGT-functional V segments, including TRBV6-2 and TRBV6-3, could not be distinguished by the 87-base-pair reads and were therefore excluded. Because HLA typing was unavailable for some donors at each locus, only the typed subset was used in association tests.

V is shortened by 3 bases, J by 5 bases, and the region joining them spans 21 bases. According to the germline V gene (reference sequence), CDR1 reads SGHKS and CDR2 reads YYEKEE. Counted from cysteine to phenylalanine, this CDR3 has 17 amino acids. Kept here is only the CDR3 DNA, which spans 51 bases and is read in frame from base 1. Regarding this clone: Its target antigen remains unknown. No quality values exist for individual bases; no much larger clone is one base distant.

The method behind the library was the immunoSEQ multiplex PCR assay. A mixture of 60 forward primers for TCR Vbeta segments and 13 reverse primers for TCR Jbeta segments was used in the multiplex PCR. The CDR3 region of rearranged TCR beta genes was amplified from genomic DNA with a multiplex PCR assay. The amplified TCR beta libraries were sequenced on the Illumina HiSeq System as 87-base-pair reads. The original pipeline was this. In a later analysis, about 80 million unique TCR beta chains were counted across the 500 to 850 repertoires, and approximately 11 million of these chains were shared by at least two donors. A nearest-neighbor algorithm error-corrected the raw reads and collapsed the reads into unique sequences, merging closely related sequences to remove PCR and sequencing errors. CDR3 sequences were aligned to IMGT reference sequences to assign V, D and J gene segments. Each retained sequence needed at least a six-nucleotide match to both a V gene segment and a J gene segment. Rearrangements were classified as productive when the CDR3 lacked stop codons and remained in frame with V and J, and all other rearrangements were classified as non-productive. Following IMGT convention, CDR3 was defined as the stretch from the second conserved V-encoded cysteine up to the conserved J-encoded phenylalanine. In an earlier analysis of more than 550 of the donors, sequences lacking an unambiguous match to a single V gene segment were excluded. An earlier analysis of about 590 of the donors classified V segments as functional when productive rearrangements were above 56.7% and as segregating when the standard deviation between donors was above 5%. A statistical classification framework was developed to diagnose cytomegalovirus status using the catalog of TCR beta chain sequences. V and J gene assignment, in a later analysis, came from comparing TCR nucleotide sequences with IMGT/GENE-DB human TR gene sequences. In a later analysis, CDR3 sequences and most-parsimonious VDJ recombination scenarios were assigned using the TCRdist pipeline. A later analysis defined each TCR beta chain by its CDR3 amino acid sequence plus V-gene family, and excluded reads lacking a unique V-gene family. To address suspected cross-contamination and a sequencing artifact, a later analysis removed several hundred highly shared, low-generation-probability nucleotide sequences. For each public chain, a later analysis derived a clonal expansion index from normalized ranks of inferred template counts within each repertoire. In a later analysis, generation probabilities were computed with a VDJ recombination model fitted to out-of-frame rearrangements, and the resulting probabilities were checked against IGoR. Hypergeometric tests were used in a later analysis to score TCR-TCR, TCR-HLA and TCR-CMV co-occurrence, with a repertoire-size bias correction applied to the TCR pairs. A later analysis estimated false discovery rates by permuting HLA or CMV assignments 20 times. In a later analysis, co-occurring TCRs were grouped using DBSCAN, and TCRdist sequence similarity was added for clustering within HLA-allele-positive subsets. Repertoires with fewer than 30,000 or more than 120,000 public chains, plus five repertoires with anomalous nucleotide sharing, were excluded from co-occurrence clustering. In TCRdb, the immuneACCESS table is reduced to in-frame sequences with V and J assigned. These tables do not hold every clone; where another copy was compared, an unresolved V gene accounts for under half, and the others remain unexplained. The V and J calls and clone size come from that table; D and trimming were worked out from the DNA. Here the sample has approximately 100,000 clones; approximately 79% occur a single time. 3% to 4.5% of the sample is taken by the ten largest.

The cohort was made up of about 610 healthy bone marrow donors. Cohort members were all nominally healthy when sampled, although unrecorded immune exposures were likely present. The donor was CMV seronegative and was included in the group of a few hundred seronegative cohort members. Each donor provided a peripheral blood sample, and peripheral blood mononuclear cells were used for TCR beta sequencing. Genomic DNA extraction from the blood cell samples was performed with the Qiagen DNeasy Blood Extraction Kit. Sequencing used PBMCs. The receptor comes from a man aged 55 to 69 in good health and CMV-seronegative. This chain joins TRBV5-5 to TRBJ1-5, and perhaps TRBD1 as D gene, on 6 matching bases. The DNA sequence is given as TGTGCCAGCAGCTCCTGGGCATTGGACAGCCAGTATCAGCCCCAGCATTTT. This translates into CASSSWALDSQYQPQHF. The variable domain in full, with residues beyond the CDR3 obtained from the reference TRBV5-5 and TRBJ1-5 genes, is DAGVTQSPTHLIKTRGQQVTLRCSPISGHKSVSWYQQVLGQGPQFIFQYYEKEERGRGNFPDRFSARQFPNYSSELNVNALLLGDSALYLCASSSWALDSQYQPQHFGDGTRLSIL.